A single sample gave rise to the 13 T cell receptor beta chains below, sequenced in a study of shared clonotypes between healthy human individuals. Produced via immunoSEQ multiplex PCR; TCRdb's table is partial and in-frame only. This sample yields about 1 million clones, of which roughly 75% are seen a single time; around 1.4% belongs to the top ten. The sequenced sample was memory CD4+ T cells sorted from blood. Noted subset: CD45RA-negative fraction. The receptor set was obtained from a young man in good health.

The rearrangement links TRBV11-2 to TRBJ2-7, with no clear D. V dropped 1 base and J dropped 0 bases, with 7 bases sitting between them. In germline, CDR1 is SGHAT, CDR2 FQNNGV. The CDR3 sequence is 14 residues long. The CDR3 DNA sequence: TGTGCCAGCAGCTTAGCTGAATTCTCCTACGAGCAGTACTTC. It translates to CASSLAEFSYEQYF.

The chain is built from TRBV5-1 and TRBJ1-3; D not resolved. The germline V gene encodes CDR1 SGHRS and CDR2 YFSETQ. The CDR3 runs to 16 residues. The V end lost 0 bases, the J end lost 2 bases, and 12 bases lay between the germline ends. The CDR3 protein is CASSLGTATPGNTIYF. The CDR3 nucleotides are TGCGCCAGCAGCTTGGGTACAGCTACTCCTGGAAACACCATATATTTT.

The chain carries TRBV15 and TRBJ2-7; 12 bases agree with TRBD1. V gave up 7 bases and J gave up 11 bases; unmatched junction bases: 18. Germline lookup yields CDR1 LNHNV and CDR2 YYDKDF (reference sequence). The length of the CDR3 is 16 residues. CDR3 sequence reads: CATIWVTGTGGAGKYF. CDR3 sequence (DNA): TGTGCCACCATTTGGGTAACCGGGACAGGGGGCGCGGGTAAGTACTTC.

Points on this clone: Other DNA sequences in this specimen translate into the identical CDR3. The V and J genes are TRBV11-3 and TRBJ2-1, with D tentatively TRBD2 (5 bases). The CDR3 has 15 residues. The V gene's germline CDR1 is SGHNT and CDR2 YENEEA. Between the trimmed V and J ends, which lost 5 bases and 4 bases, there was a span of 15 bases. The CDR3 DNA is TGTGCCAGCAGCCTAGGACGTGGGAGTTACAATGAGCAGTTCTTC. It yields the protein CASSLGRGSYNEQFF.

The J gene is TRBJ1-2, the V gene TRBV4-3; D is unclear. This CDR3 contains 15 residues. Trimming took off 1 base at V and 4 bases at J, with 13 bases between the two ends. The germline gives CDR1 LGHNA, CDR2 YSLEER. The CDR3 DNA reads TGCGCCAGCAGCCAAGGGGGAGCACAGTCCTATGGCTACACCTTC. Translating it yields CASSQGGAQSYGYTF.

The table lists this clone with a few counts. The chain employs TRBV9 and TRBJ2-5; weak D call: TRBD1 (5 bases). Matching the DNA end better, TRBJ2-7 makes the J call doubtful. The CDR3 sequence is 13 residues long. Germline-derived CDR1 and CDR2 are SGDLS and YYNGEE. The DNA of the CDR3 is TGTGCCAGCGGGGCAGGGTCAGGCTACGAGCAGTACTTC. Residues: CASGAGSGYEQYF.

This chain connects TRBV9 to TRBJ1-1, with D uncertain. With 3 bases removed from V and 5 bases from J, the gap between germline ends came to 14 bases. The CDR3 loop spans 14 amino acids. Germline V CDR1 and CDR2: SGDLS, YYNGEE. This CDR3 is CASSAFWRGTEAFF. The CDR3 region has the DNA TGTGCCAGCAGCGCTTTTTGGAGAGGAACTGAAGCTTTCTTT. The whole variable domain, filled in from reference TRBV9 and TRBJ1-1, reads DSGVTQTPKHLITATGQRVTLRCSPRSGDLSVYWYQQSLDQGLQFLIQYYNGEERAKGNILERFSAQQFPDLHSELNLSSLELGDSALYFCASSAFWRGTEAFFGQGTRLTVV.

This clone was picked up a small number of times. The chain couples TRBV5-6 to TRBJ1-1; no firm D call. The germline V gene encodes CDR1 SGHDT and CDR2 YYEEEE. Deletions cut 0 bases from V and 5 bases from J, with 8 bases between. This CDR3 region has 13 residues. The CDR3 reads CASSLGWGTEAFF. CDR3 DNA sequence: TGTGCCAGCAGCTTGGGATGGGGAACTGAAGCTTTCTTT.

The genes are TRBV9 and TRBJ1-6; D not resolved. CDR1 and CDR2 (germline): SGDLS, YYNGEE. The V end was cut by 0 bases, the J end by 5 bases, with 6 bases between. The CDR3 is 14 amino acids. The CDR3 nucleotides read TGTGCCAGCAGCGTAGATATAGATAATTCACCCCTCCACTTT. It is translated as CASSVDIDNSPLHF.

The gene calls are TRBV28 and TRBJ2-7, with a tentative D call TRBD2 (5 bases). The CDR3 contains 15 residues. Germline-derived CDR1 and CDR2 are MDHEN and SYDVKM. Trimming removed 2 bases from V and 0 bases from J, with 11 bases in between. The CDR3 nucleotides are TGTGCCAGCAGTTTAGAGGGCACTAGCTCCTACGAGCAGTACTTC. Protein sequence: CASSLEGTSSYEQYF.

This clone was seen just once. The J gene is TRBJ1-1, the V gene TRBV11-1; D gene ambiguous. Germline CDR1 SGHAT, CDR2 FQDESV (reference sequence). This CDR3 is 14 amino acids long. Trimming stripped 3 bases from V and 2 bases from J, with 10 bases between. The CDR3, as DNA: TGTGCCAGCAGCTTGTTAGAATTAAACACTGAAGCTTTCTTT. It translates to CASSLLELNTEAFF.

V gene TRBV28 combines with J gene TRBJ2-7; TRBD2 aligns across 9 bases. V dropped 8 bases and J dropped 4; count of bases not matched to a gene: 6. This CDR3 is built from 13 residues. Germline values: CDR1 MDHEN, CDR2 SYDVKM. The CDR3 here is CASYGGGGYEQYF. CDR3 DNA: TGTGCCAGCTACGGCGGGGGGGGGTACGAGCAGTACTTC.

The chain has TRBV11-3 and TRBJ2-1; unclear D gene. Germline CDR1 reads SGHNT; CDR2 reads YENEEA. With 5 bases removed from V and 7 bases from J, the gap between germline ends came to 15 bases. The CDR3 has 14 residues. The CDR3 spells CASSPSGYRNEQFF. In DNA form, the CDR3 reads TGTGCCAGCAGCCCAAGTGGCTATAGGAATGAGCAGTTCTTC.